This T cell receptor (beta chain) was obtained from a study of T-cell memory formation after mild COVID-19. Germline V gives CDR1 SGHAT, CDR2 FQNNGV. Trimming removed 0 bases at V and 15 bases at J, with 12 bases between. The CDR3 totals 12 residues. Each CDR3 protein gets one entry after TCRdb re-called the 5' RACE reads with MiXCR. The repertoire holds 300,000 to 400,000 distinct CDR3 sequences, with over 10% as singletons. There are many counts of this clonotype. The V gene is TRBV11-2, the J gene TRBJ2-1; D unclear. This TCR was sampled from a man younger than 30 who had mild COVID-19 (a few samples of this study predate the infection). Cell type and time point are not known. The sequencing input was PBMCs or a T cell subset sorted from them (not recorded which). CDR3 bases: TGTGCCAGCAGCTTAGAAGGCCCCTGGGTGTTCTTC. This encodes CASSLEGPWVFF.